This T cell receptor beta chain originates from a study of regulatory T cells in long-lasting Graves disease. There are a few counts of this clonotype. The antigen remains undetermined. With iRepertoire HTBI primers and Arm-PCR of CDR3 regions, TCR beta libraries were built. MiXCR, run by TCRdb on the multiplex PCR reads, gives a single entry per CDR3 protein. The table lists a few hundred thousand distinct CDR3 sequences, around a fifth of them singletons. The time point denotes: persistent/refractory GD, antithyroid drugs over 5 years with positive TRAb. PBMC RNA was the source of the TCR library. Germline CDR1 is SNHLY and CDR2 is FYNNEI. CDR3 size: 18 residues. V lost 5 bases to trimming and J lost 4 bases, with 23 bases between them. General study results and limits: It was in persistent disease that TRBV28, TRBJ1-2 and TRBJ2-5 were favored. Persistent patients shared more public clonotypes (around 3,000) than new patients (roughly 1,000). Graves' patients with persistent disease showed TCR diversity lower than patients newly diagnosed.

This chain joins TRBV2 and TRBJ2-2; weak D call: TRBD1 (6 bases). The sequence came from a female donor with Graves disease. Material: peripheral blood mononuclear cells (PBMCs), obtained when the disease was refractory, from a patient treated with antithyroid drugs. Here the CDR3 reads CASSLTGPGLKSTGELFF. The CDR3 nucleotides read TGTGCCAGCAGTCTAACAGGGCCCGGACTGAAAAGCACCGGGGAGCTGTTTTTT. The variable domain in full, with the rest retrieved from reference TRBV2 and TRBJ2-2, is EPEVTQTPSHQVTQMGQEVILRCVPISNHLYFYWYRQILGQKVEFLVSFYNNEISEKSEIFDDQFSVERPDGSNFTLKIRSTKLEDSAMYFCASSLTGPGLKSTGELFFGEGSRLTVL.